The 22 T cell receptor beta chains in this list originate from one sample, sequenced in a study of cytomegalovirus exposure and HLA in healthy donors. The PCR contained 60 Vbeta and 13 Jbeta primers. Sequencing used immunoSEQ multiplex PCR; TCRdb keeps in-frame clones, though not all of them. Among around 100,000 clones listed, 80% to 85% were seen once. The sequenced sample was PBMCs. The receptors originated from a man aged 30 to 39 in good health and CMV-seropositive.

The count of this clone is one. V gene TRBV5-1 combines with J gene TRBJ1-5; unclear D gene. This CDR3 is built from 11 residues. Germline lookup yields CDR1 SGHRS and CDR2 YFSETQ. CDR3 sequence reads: CPRELNQPQHF. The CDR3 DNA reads TGCCCGAGGGAATTGAATCAGCCCCAGCATTTT.

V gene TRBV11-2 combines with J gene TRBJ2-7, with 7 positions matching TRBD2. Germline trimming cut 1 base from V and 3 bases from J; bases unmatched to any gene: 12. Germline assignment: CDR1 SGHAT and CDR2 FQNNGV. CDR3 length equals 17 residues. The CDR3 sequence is CASSLVALGLEDYEQYF. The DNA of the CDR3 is TGTGCCAGCAGCTTAGTGGCCCTCGGACTAGAGGACTACGAGCAGTACTTC.

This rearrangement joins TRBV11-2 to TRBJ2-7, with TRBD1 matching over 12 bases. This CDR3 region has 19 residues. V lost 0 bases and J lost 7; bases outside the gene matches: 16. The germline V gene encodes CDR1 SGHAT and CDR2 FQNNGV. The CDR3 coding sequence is TGTGCCAGCAGCTTAGAGTTCCAGTTTTTGGGACAGGGGGCAAAAGAGCAGTACTTC. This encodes CASSLEFQFLGQGAKEQYF.

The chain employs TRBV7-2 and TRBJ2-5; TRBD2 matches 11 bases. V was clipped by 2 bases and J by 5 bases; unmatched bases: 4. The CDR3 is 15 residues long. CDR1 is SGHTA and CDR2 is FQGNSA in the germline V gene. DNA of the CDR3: TGTGCCAGCAGCTTAAGTAGCGGGGGGGCTGAGACCCAGTACTTC. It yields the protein CASSLSSGGAETQYF.

The CDR3 region has the DNA TGTGCCAGCAGTTTATCGGGACAGACCTATGGCTACACCTTC. Amino acids: CASSLSGQTYGYTF. The rearrangement uses TRBV28 and TRBJ1-2, with TRBD1 identical over 7 bases. The CDR3 runs to 14 residues. Trimming removed 1 base from V and 4 bases from J; junction bases left unmatched: 3. The V gene's germline CDR1 is MDHEN and CDR2 SYDVKM.

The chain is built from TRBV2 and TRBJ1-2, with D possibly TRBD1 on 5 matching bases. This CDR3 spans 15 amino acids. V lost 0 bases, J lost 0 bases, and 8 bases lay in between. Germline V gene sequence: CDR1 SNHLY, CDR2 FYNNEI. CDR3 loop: CASSEAGPTNYGYTF. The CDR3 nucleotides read TGTGCCAGCAGTGAAGCGGGGCCGACTAACTATGGCTACACCTTC.

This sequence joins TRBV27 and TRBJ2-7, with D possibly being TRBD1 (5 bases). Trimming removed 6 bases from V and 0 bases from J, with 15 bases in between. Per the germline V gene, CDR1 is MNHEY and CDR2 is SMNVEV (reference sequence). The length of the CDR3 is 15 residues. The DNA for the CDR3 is TGTGCCAGCAGCCCCGTAGGGGCCTTCTCCTACGAGCAGTACGTC. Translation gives CASSPVGAFSYEQYV.

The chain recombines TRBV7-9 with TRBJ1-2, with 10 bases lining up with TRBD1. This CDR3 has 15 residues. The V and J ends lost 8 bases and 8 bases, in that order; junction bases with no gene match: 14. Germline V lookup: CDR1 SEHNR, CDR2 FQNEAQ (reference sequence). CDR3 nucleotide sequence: TGTGCCAGCCTGGATGGGGGACAGGGGACGGAAGGCTACACCTTC. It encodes CASLDGGQGTEGYTF.

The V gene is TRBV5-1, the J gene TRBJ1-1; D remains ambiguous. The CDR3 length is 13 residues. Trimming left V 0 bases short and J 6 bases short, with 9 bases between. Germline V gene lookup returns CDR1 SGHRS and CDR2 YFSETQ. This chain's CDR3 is CASSLVPDSEAFF. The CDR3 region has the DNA TGCGCCAGCAGCTTGGTACCAGACTCTGAAGCTTTCTTT.

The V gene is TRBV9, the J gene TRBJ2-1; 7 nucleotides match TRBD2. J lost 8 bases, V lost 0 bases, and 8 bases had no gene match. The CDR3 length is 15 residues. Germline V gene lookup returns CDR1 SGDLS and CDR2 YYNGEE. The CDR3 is CASSVAVVGGDEQFF. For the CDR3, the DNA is TGTGCCAGCAGCGTAGCTGTTGTGGGGGGGGATGAGCAGTTCTTC.

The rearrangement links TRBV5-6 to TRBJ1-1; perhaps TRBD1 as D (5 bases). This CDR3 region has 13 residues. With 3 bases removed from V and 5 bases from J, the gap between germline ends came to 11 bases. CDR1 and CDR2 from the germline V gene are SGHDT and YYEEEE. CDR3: CASSWAGGTEAFF. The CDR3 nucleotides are TGTGCCAGCAGCTGGGCCGGGGGGACTGAAGCTTTCTTT.

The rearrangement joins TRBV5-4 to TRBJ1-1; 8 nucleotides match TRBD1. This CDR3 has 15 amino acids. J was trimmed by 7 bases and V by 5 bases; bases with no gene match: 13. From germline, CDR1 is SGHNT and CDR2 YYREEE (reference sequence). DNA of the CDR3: TGTGCCAGCAGTCCGTCGGCCAGGGGGCTTGGTGAAGCTTTCTTT. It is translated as CASSPSARGLGEAFF.

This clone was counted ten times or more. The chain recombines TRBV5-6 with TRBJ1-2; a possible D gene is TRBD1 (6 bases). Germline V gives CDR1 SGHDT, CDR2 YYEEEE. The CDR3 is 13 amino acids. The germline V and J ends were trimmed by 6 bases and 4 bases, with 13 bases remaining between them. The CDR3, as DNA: TGTGCCAGCAATAAGGGGGATATCTATGGCTACACCTTC. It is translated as CASNKGDIYGYTF.

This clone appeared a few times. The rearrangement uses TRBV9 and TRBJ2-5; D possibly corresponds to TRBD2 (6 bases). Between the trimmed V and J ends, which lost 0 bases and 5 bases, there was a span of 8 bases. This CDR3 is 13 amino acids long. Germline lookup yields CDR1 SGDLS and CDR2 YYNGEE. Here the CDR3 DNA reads TGTGCCAGCAGCGTAGGCGGGACGGAGACCCAGTACTTC. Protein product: CASSVGGTETQYF.

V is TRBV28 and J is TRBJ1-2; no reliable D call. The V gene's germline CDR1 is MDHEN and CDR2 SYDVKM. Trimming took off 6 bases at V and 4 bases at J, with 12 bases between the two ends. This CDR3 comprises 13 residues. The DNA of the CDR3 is TGTGCCAGCAGACCTCTAAGCCTCTATGGCTACACCTTC. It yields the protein CASRPLSLYGYTF.

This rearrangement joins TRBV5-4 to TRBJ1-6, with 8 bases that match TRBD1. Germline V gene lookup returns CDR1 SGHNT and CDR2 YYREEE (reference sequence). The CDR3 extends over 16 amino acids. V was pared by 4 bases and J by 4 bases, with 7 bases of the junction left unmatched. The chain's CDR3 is CASSQGQGGYNSPLHF. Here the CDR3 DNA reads TGTGCCAGCAGCCAAGGACAGGGCGGGTATAATTCACCCCTCCACTTT. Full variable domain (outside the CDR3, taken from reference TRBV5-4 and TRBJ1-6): ETGVTQSPTHLIKTRGQQVTLRCSSQSGHNTVSWYQQALGQGPQFIFQYYREEENGRGNFPPRFSGLQFPNYSSELNVNALELDDSALYLCASSQGQGGYNSPLHFGNGTRLTVT.

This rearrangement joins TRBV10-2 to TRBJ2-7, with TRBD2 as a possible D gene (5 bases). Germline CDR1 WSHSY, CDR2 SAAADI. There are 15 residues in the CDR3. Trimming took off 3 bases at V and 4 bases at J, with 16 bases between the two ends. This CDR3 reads CASSEGGELDYEQYF. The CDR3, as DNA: TGCGCCAGCAGTGAAGGAGGCGAACTTGATTACGAGCAGTACTTC.

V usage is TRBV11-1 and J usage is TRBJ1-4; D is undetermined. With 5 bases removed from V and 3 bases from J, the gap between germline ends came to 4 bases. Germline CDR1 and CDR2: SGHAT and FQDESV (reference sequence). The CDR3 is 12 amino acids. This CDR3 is CASSPSNEKLFF. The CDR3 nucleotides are TGTGCCAGCAGCCCGTCTAATGAAAAACTGTTTTTT.

The CDR3 reads CATSNHGNLDYEQYF. In DNA, the CDR3 is TGTGCCACTTCCAACCACGGGAACCTAGACTACGAGCAGTACTTC. The rearrangement links TRBV10-3 to TRBJ2-7; tentative D call: TRBD2 (5 bases). The V gene lost 10 bases and the J gene lost 3 bases, with 22 bases spanning the gap. Per germline, CDR1 ENHRY and CDR2 SYGVKD. The CDR3 totals 15 residues.

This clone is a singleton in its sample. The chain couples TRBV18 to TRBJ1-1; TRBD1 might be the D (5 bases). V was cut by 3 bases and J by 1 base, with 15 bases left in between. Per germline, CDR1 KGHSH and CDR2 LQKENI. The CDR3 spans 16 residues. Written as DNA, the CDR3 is TGTGCCAGCTCACCGACCTCCGGGGGGAGGAACACTGAAGCTTTCTTT. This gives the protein CASSPTSGGRNTEAFF.

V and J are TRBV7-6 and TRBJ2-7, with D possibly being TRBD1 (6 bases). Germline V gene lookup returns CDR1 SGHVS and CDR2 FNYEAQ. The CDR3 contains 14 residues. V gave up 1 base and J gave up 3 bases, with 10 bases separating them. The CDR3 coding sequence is TGTGCCAGCAGCTTAGGAGGCAGGGGCTACGAGCAGTACTTC. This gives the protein CASSLGGRGYEQYF.

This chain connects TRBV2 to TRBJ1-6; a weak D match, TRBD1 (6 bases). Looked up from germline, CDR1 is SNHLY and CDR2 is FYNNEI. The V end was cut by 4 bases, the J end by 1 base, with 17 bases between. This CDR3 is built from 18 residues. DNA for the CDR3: TGTGCCAGCAGTGCCAGGGGCCCGGGGAGATCCTATAATTCACCCCTCCACTTT. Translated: CASSARGPGRSYNSPLHF.